The rows below give T cell receptor beta chains drawn from one sample of a study of blood T cells in healthy people across ages. One entry per CDR3 protein results from TCRdb running MiXCR on the 5' RACE reads. The sample lists 1.5 million to 2 million distinct CDR3 sequences, roughly 27% occurring once. The sequencing input was blood. These receptor sequences come from a woman younger than 45 in good health. The CDR3 runs from the conserved cysteine through the conserved F or W. D genes are given only for firm matches. The size of a clone is reported for some rows only, either as once, few or many, or as a class for expanded clones.

j_call v_call d_call clone_size cdr3_aa cdr3_nt
TRBJ2-7 TRBV7-2 NA many CASSLGGSGEQYF TGTGCCAGCAGTTTAGGGGGGTCCGGGGAGCAGTACTTC
TRBJ1-2 TRBV7-2 TRBD1 NA CASTPDRGFDGYTF TGTGCCAGCACCCCGGACAGGGGTTTCGATGGCTACACCTTC
TRBJ1-6 TRBV28 NA NA CASRFGLPNSPLHF TGTGCCAGCAGATTCGGACTTCCAAATTCACCCCTCCACTTT
TRBJ2-7 TRBV7-2 NA many CASSFSYEQYF TGTGCCAGCAGCTTCTCCTACGAGCAGTACTTC
TRBJ2-7 TRBV7-2 NA many CASSSSLAGVSEQYF TGTGCCAGCAGCTCCTCCCTCGCAGGGGTTAGCGAGCAGTACTTC
TRBJ2-3 TRBV12-5 TRBD1 NA CASGPGQFTDTQYF TGTGCTAGTGGACCGGGACAGTTCACAGATACGCAGTATTTT
TRBJ2-7 TRBV12-3/TRBV12-4 TRBD1 many CATTPQGAFYEQYF TGTGCCACCACCCCGCAGGGGGCGTTCTACGAGCAGTACTTC
TRBJ1-1 TRBV29-1 TRBD1 few CSVGQGTLNTEAFF TGCAGCGTGGGACAGGGTACTCTGAACACTGAAGCTTTCTTT
TRBJ1-2 TRBV12-3/TRBV12-4 NA many CASRNLGDNYGYTF TGTGCCAGCAGAAACTTAGGGGATAACTATGGCTACACCTTC
TRBJ1-5 TRBV7-2 TRBD1 many CASSLDGTGVNQPQHF TGTGCCAGCAGCTTAGATGGGACAGGGGTCAATCAGCCCCAGCATTTT
TRBJ2-7 TRBV5-1 NA few CASSLASEAYEQYF TGCGCCAGCAGCTTGGCGTCAGAGGCCTACGAGCAGTACTTC
TRBJ2-1 TRBV30 NA NA CAWWSGVNEQFF TGTGCCTGGTGGTCTGGGGTCAATGAGCAGTTCTTC
TRBJ2-7 TRBV20-1 NA NA CSASSGSSYNEQYF TGCAGTGCTAGTTCCGGGAGCTCCTACAATGAGCAGTACTTC
TRBJ1-1 TRBV4-1 NA NA CASSSPQGRGNTEAFF TGCGCCAGCAGCTCCCCCCAGGGTCGGGGGAACACTGAAGCTTTCTTT
TRBJ2-1 TRBV24-1 NA many CATSDSRVNEQFF TGTGCCACCAGTGATTCCAGGGTGAATGAGCAGTTCTTC
TRBJ2-3 TRBV7-2 NA NA CASSSPLARDTQYF TGTGCCAGCAGCTCCCCGCTAGCGAGAGATACGCAGTATTTT
TRBJ2-7 TRBV7-2 TRBD1 few CASSRTGTGRYEQYF TGTGCCAGCAGCCGCACGGGGACAGGGAGGTACGAGCAGTACTTC
TRBJ2-2 TRBV12-3/TRBV12-4 NA NA CASGGAFGELFF TGTGCCAGCGGGGGGGCTTTCGGGGAGCTGTTTTTT
TRBJ2-1 TRBV10-3 TRBD2 few CAINWSGGTDEQFF TGTGCCATCAACTGGAGCGGGGGGACCGATGAGCAGTTCTTC
TRBJ1-2 TRBV19 TRBD1 NA CASMEGKTGGIYGYTF TGTGCCAGTATGGAAGGGAAGACAGGGGGTATCTATGGCTACACCTTC
TRBJ2-1 TRBV24-1 NA NA CATSDWGSDEQFF TGTGCCACCAGTGACTGGGGTAGCGATGAGCAGTTCTTC
TRBJ1-2 TRBV27 NA NA CASSPLELTLLPYGYTF TGTGCCAGCAGTCCACTCGAACTGACGCTCTTACCCTATGGCTACACCTTC
TRBJ1-4 TRBV20-1 TRBD1 few CSATTGELREKLFF TGCAGTGCTACCACAGGGGAGTTACGTGAAAAACTGTTTTTT
TRBJ2-3 TRBV29-1 TRBD2 few CSVEARRESVTQYF TGCAGCGTTGAAGCAAGGCGGGAGTCGGTTACGCAGTATTTT
TRBJ2-5 TRBV3-1 NA many CASSQRTKQTKTQYF TGTGCCAGCAGCCAACGGACTAAGCAGACCAAGACCCAGTACTTC
TRBJ2-5 TRBV24-1 TRBD2 NA CATAAGGPWETQYF TGTGCCACGGCAGCGGGGGGGCCTTGGGAGACCCAGTACTTC
TRBJ2-5 TRBV6-6 TRBD1 many CASRSDRAGETQYF TGTGCCAGCAGATCCGACAGGGCGGGTGAGACCCAGTACTTC
TRBJ2-7 TRBV9 NA many CASSPDTFYEQYF TGTGCCAGCAGCCCCGACACCTTCTACGAGCAGTACTTC
TRBJ2-1 TRBV19 NA NA CASSISGVTYNEQFF TGTGCCAGTAGTATTTCAGGGGTCACCTACAATGAGCAGTTCTTC
TRBJ2-4 TRBV29-1 TRBD2 NA CSVEVAGGWNEQYF TGCAGCGTTGAGGTAGCGGGGGGGTGGAATGAGCAGTACTTC
TRBJ2-3 TRBV12-3/TRBV12-4 TRBD2 many CASSFLAGITDTQYF TGTGCCAGCAGTTTCCTAGCGGGAATCACAGATACGCAGTATTTT